This T cell receptor beta chain was profiled in a study of metastatic and nonmetastatic thyroid tumors. The germline gives CDR1 SGHAT, CDR2 FQDESV (reference sequence). This CDR3 is built from 13 residues. The V gene lost 2 bases and the J gene lost 8 bases, with 10 bases spanning the gap. Nobody among the patients had been given any treatment before thyroid surgery. TCRdb re-processed the PCR reads through MiXCR. The repertoire holds some 19,000 clones, around a quarter seen once, with 10% in the top ten. This clonotype was sampled from a female donor with papillary thyroid cancer or a benign thyroid nodule (not recorded which). Some clones in this sample may be carry-over from other donors' samples. The sequencing input was tumor tissue. The V gene is TRBV11-1, the J gene TRBJ2-1; D is unclear. CDR3 DNA sequence: TGTGCCAGCAGCTTATCTACTTACGATGAGCAGTTCTTC. Its protein product is CASSLSTYDEQFF.